The present T cell receptor beta chain was sequenced within a study of blood T cell repertoires in COVID-19 (dated by TCRdb to the early 2020s). Notes on the research overall: Samples from collaborators originated in the United States, Italy and Spain and spanned both the acute and convalescent phases of COVID-19. The material from the prospective study consisted of cDNA or gDNA derived from T cells, B-cell-depleted T cells, or PBMCs. Deeply sampled blood TCRbeta repertoires from subjects exposed to, actively infected with, or recovered from COVID-19 were included in the dataset. The repertoires were made available in a free public database intended to serve as a resource for research on the immune response to SARS-CoV-2. The samples were drawn from the first 160 participants of the ongoing ImmuneRACE study and from 1,254 subjects provided by 6 global collaborators. The sample metadata nearly always contained a de-identified subject ID, COVID-19 status, age in years and sex. Where HLA class I and class II types were available, the types were taken from metadata supplied by the sample provider, not from assay-based typing. Paper-wide results and their limitations: The quantity of clinical and demographic metadata differed by source and by participant and was supplied without curation.

The immunoSEQ Assay, a bias-controlled multiplex PCR, was used to amplify TCRbeta CDR3 regions from genomic DNA. The paper's processing steps were these. Within the assay, amplification of reference gene primers was used to estimate how many nucleated cells each sample contained. To quantify the absolute abundance of each unique TCRbeta CDR3 rearrangement, sequence reads were collapsed and filtered. For each sample, productive Simpson clonality was calculated as the square root of Simpson's diversity index across productive rearrangements. The table comes from immuneACCESS by way of TCRdb, which keeps in-frame sequences with V and J called. Part of the clones is missing from these tables; in studies checked, under half for an unresolved V gene and the rest for unknown reasons. V, J and clone size are those of that table, while D and trimming were read from the DNA. The sample table holds some 42,000 clones, of which roughly 86% were seen once. The ten largest clones add up to around 7% of the sample.

A note on this clone: Its antigen is not yet known. No base quality values were provided; no much bigger clone lies one nucleotide off.

V is pared back by 0 bases and J by 9 bases, with 16 bases lying between the germline termini. The CDR3 holds 15 amino acids from the cysteine to the phenylalanine. The only DNA kept is the CDR3, 45 bases in frame from the first base. The germline V gene yields SGDLS for CDR1 and YYNGEE for CDR2. Each collaborating institution followed its own protocols to collect whole blood in K2EDTA tubes. For TCRbeta analysis, collaborator samples were shipped as frozen whole blood, as isolated PBMCs, or as DNA extracted from either sample type. Sequencing input: peripheral blood. The sequence is built from TRBV9 and TRBJ1-5, with an unclear D gene assignment. This clonotype was sampled from a human donor in a cohort sampled during active COVID-19. At the DNA level, the sequence is TGTGCCAGCAGCGTAGGGGCCGGGATTCAAGGGCCCCAGCATTTT. This encodes CASSVGAGIQGPQHF.